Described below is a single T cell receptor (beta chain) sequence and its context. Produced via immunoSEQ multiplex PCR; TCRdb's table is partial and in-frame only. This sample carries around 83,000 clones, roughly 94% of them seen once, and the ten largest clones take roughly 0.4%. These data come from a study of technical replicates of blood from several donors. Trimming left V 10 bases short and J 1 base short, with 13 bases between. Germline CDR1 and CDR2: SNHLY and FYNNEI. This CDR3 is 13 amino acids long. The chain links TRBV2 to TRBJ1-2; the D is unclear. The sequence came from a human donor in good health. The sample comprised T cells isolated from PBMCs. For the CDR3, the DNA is TGTGCCATCTTGGGAGCTAGTAACTATGGCTACACCTTC. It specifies CAILGASNYGYTF.